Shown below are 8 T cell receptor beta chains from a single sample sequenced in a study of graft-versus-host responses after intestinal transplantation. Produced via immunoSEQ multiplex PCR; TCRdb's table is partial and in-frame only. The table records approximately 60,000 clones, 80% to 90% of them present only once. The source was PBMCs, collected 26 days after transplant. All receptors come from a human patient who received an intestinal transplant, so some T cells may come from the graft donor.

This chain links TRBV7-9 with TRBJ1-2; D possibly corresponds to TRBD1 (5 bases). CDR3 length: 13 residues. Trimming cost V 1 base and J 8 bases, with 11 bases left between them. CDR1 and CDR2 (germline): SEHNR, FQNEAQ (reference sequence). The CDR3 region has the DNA TGTGCCAGCAGCTTAGGGCGGACAAGCGGCTACACCTTC. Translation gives CASSLGRTSGYTF.

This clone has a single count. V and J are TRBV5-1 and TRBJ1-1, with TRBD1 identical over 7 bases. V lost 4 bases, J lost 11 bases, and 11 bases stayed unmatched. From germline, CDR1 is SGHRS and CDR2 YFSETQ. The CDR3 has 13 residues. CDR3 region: CASSPGGDSAAFF. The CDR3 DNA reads TGCGCCAGCAGCCCGGGGGGGGACAGCGCCGCTTTCTTT.

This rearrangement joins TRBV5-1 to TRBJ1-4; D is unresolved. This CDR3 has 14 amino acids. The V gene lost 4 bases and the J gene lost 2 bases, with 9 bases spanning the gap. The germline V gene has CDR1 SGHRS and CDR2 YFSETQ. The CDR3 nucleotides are TGCGCCAGCAGCCCGGGGAGGACTAATGAAAAACTGTTTTTT. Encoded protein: CASSPGRTNEKLFF.

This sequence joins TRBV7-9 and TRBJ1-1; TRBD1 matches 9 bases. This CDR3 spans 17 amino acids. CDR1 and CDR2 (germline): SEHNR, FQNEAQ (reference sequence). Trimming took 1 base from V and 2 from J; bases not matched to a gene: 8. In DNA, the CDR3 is TGTGCCAGCAGCTTAGACAGGGGGCGAGGGGCAAACACTGAAGCTTTCTTT. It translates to CASSLDRGRGANTEAFF.

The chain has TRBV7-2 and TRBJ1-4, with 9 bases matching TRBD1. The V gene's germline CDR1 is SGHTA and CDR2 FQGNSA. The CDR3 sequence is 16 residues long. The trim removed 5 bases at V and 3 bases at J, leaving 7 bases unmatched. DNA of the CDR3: TGTGCCAGCAGCCCTCCCGGGACAGGGCCTAATGAAAAACTGTTTTTT. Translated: CASSPPGTGPNEKLFF.

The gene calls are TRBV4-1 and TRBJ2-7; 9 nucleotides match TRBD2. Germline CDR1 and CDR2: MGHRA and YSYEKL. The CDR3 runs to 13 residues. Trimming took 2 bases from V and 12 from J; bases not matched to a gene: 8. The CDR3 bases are TGCGCCAGCAGCCAAACGGTGACTAGCGGTTTGTACGTC. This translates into CASSQTVTSGLYV.

The CDR3 DNA is TGTGCCTCCCGGGGGGGGGCCGCGAACACCGGGGAGCTGTTTTTT. Amino acids: CASRGGAANTGELFF. V is TRBV6-5 and J is TRBJ2-2, with 8 positions matching TRBD2. The CDR3 consists of 15 residues. V dropped 11 bases and J dropped 0; count of bases not matched to a gene: 8. CDR1 is MNHEY and CDR2 is SVGAGI in the germline V gene.

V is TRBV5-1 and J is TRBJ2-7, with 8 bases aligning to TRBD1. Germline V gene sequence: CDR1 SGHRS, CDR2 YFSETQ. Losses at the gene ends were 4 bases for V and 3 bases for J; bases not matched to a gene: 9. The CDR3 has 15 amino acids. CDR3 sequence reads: CASSREGQGYYEQYF. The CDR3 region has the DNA TGCGCCAGCAGCCGCGAAGGACAGGGTTACTACGAGCAGTACTTC.